These T cell receptor beta chains were read from a single sample in a study of CD8+ T cells in alopecia areata. Using immunoSEQ multiplex PCR, the repertoire was profiled, and TCRdb retains in-frame clones only, with some absent. This table holds roughly 100,000 clones, 55% found once. Sequenced: CD4+ T cells sorted from blood. These TCRs come from a human donor in good health. The conserved cysteine and the conserved F or W are not part of the CDR3 here. D genes are given only for firm matches. Clone size appears in some rows only: once, few, many, or a class for an expanded clone.

v_call,d_call,clone_size,j_call,cdr3_aa
TRBV30,TRBD1,.,TRBJ2-2,AWGTGSGELF
TRBV5-4,TRBD2,.,TRBJ2-3,ASSRGGAGGLADTQY
TRBV5-4,.,few,TRBJ1-5,ASSLDLSDQPQH
TRBV29-1,.,.,TRBJ1-2,SVGGRSVAHYGYT
TRBV5-1,.,.,TRBJ2-1,ASEGGGSYNEQF
TRBV5-1,.,.,TRBJ2-7,ASSFDGYEQY
TRBV5-4,.,.,TRBJ2-3,ASSLGGNRDTQY
TRBV6-1,.,.,TRBJ1-2,AITGANYGYT
TRBV7-2,.,.,TRBJ2-5,ASSLGAWGYETQY
TRBV15,.,.,TRBJ1-4,ATSRGSSGGVDEKLF
TRBV9,.,.,TRBJ2-3,ASSVGIGTDTQY
TRBV4-2,.,few,TRBJ1-1,ASSQDSRNTEAF
TRBV15,.,.,TRBJ1-5,ATSRERGNQPQH
TRBV15,TRBD2,.,TRBJ2-7,ATSRDKGLEAQY
TRBV29-1,TRBD1,.,TRBJ2-7,SARGQTSYEQY
TRBV5-6,TRBD1,once,TRBJ1-2,ASSPRTGFYGYT
TRBV2,.,.,TRBJ2-1,ASRESRQF
TRBV2,TRBD1,.,TRBJ2-1,ASSSGTGTYNEQF
TRBV5-6,.,.,TRBJ2-1,ASSLSGAGHYNEQF
TRBV2,.,.,TRBJ2-2,ASSRGAGELF
TRBV6-5,TRBD1,.,TRBJ2-5,ASSYGRGQETQY
TRBV28,.,.,TRBJ2-7,ASSSTNLYEQY
TRBV30,.,.,TRBJ1-5,AWSGRGYSNQPQH
TRBV5-1,.,once,TRBJ2-5,ASSMDGLETQY
TRBV7-2,TRBD2,.,TRBJ2-1,ASSLVAGVNNEQF
TRBV30,.,.,TRBJ2-2,AWSVRFANTGELF
TRBV6-5,TRBD1,.,TRBJ1-2,ASSYSTGSGYT
TRBV29-1,.,.,TRBJ2-4,SVVSESKNIQY
TRBV7-8,.,once,TRBJ2-3,ASGGSTDTQY
TRBV25-1,.,.,TRBJ1-1,ATQRNTEAF
TRBV7-2,.,.,TRBJ2-1,ASSPGGSNGEQF
TRBV2,.,.,TRBJ2-5,ASSESIGYQETQY
TRBV7-2,.,few,TRBJ2-1,ASSEAINEQF
TRBV21-1,.,.,TRBJ1-2,ASNTLGINYLLGL
TRBV5-6,TRBD1,.,TRBJ1-5,ASSRRDRVHQPQH
TRBV30,.,.,TRBJ1-5,AWSVQGGSNQPQH
TRBV14,TRBD1,.,TRBJ1-1,ASSIRTGKTF
TRBV27,.,few,TRBJ2-7,ASRYIVGPGKGVYEQY
TRBV30,.,few,TRBJ1-1,AWGGELNTEAF
TRBV7-9,.,.,TRBJ1-6,ASRPDGNSPLH
TRBV6-6,TRBD1,few,TRBJ2-7,ASRRPGQDYEQY
TRBV30,.,.,TRBJ1-6,AWSVQANSPLH
TRBV28,TRBD1,few,TRBJ2-7,ASTTPGTGPHEQY
TRBV7-9,TRBD1,.,TRBJ1-4,ASSAWDRAGEKLF
TRBV7-8,TRBD1,.,TRBJ2-4,ASSTGQGGNIQY
TRBV30,.,.,TRBJ1-1,AWSVGWGNNTEAF
TRBV2,TRBD1,once,TRBJ1-6,ASSGQGGRSPLH
TRBV19,.,.,TRBJ2-5,ASSAHSPGTLGRRETQY
TRBV30,.,.,TRBJ1-2,AWSVRGPIYGYT
TRBV30,.,.,TRBJ2-5,AWSASRRTQETQY
TRBV6-6,.,.,TRBJ2-3,ASSYTQPPTDTQY
TRBV2,.,.,TRBJ1-5,ASRKGVGNQPQH
TRBV5-6,.,few,TRBJ2-5,ASRWRGTQETQY
TRBV7-2,.,.,TRBJ2-5,ASGYPQETQY
TRBV19,TRBD2,few,TRBJ2-7,ASRGTSGASYEQY
TRBV18,.,.,TRBJ2-5,ASSPPADAQETQY
TRBV7-2,.,.,TRBJ2-5,ASSLSLGGAAETQY
TRBV29-1,TRBD2,.,TRBJ2-7,SVRTSGGYEQY
TRBV4-3,.,.,TRBJ2-7,ASSQEARSHEQY
TRBV7-2,.,.,TRBJ2-2,ASSLLGANTGELF